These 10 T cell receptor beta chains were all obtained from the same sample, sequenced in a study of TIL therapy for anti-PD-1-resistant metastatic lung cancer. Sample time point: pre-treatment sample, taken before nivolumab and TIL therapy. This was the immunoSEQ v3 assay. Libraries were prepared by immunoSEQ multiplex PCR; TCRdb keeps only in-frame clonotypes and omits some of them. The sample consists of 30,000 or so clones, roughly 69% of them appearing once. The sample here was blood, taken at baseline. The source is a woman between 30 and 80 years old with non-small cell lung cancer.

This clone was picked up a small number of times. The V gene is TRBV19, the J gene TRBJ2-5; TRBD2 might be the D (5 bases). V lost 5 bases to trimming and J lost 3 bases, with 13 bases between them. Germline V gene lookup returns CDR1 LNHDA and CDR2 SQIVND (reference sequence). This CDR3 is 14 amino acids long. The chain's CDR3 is CASSGSGFEETQYF. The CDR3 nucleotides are TGTGCCAGTAGTGGTTCGGGGTTCGAAGAGACCCAGTACTTC.

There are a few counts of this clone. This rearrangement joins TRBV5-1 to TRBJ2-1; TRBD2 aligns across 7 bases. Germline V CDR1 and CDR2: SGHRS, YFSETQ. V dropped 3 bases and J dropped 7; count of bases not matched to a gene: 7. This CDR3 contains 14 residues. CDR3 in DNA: TGCGCCAGCAGCTCTGCGGGAGTAGGTAATGAGCAGTTCTTC. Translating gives CASSSAGVGNEQFF.

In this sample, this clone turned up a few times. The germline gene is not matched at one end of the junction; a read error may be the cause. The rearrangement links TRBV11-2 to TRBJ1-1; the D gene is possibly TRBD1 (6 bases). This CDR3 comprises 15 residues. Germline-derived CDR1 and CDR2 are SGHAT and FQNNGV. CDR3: CASSLERTVNTGAFF. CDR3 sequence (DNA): TGTGCCAGCAGCTTGGAGCGGACAGTGAACACTGGAGCTTTCTTT.

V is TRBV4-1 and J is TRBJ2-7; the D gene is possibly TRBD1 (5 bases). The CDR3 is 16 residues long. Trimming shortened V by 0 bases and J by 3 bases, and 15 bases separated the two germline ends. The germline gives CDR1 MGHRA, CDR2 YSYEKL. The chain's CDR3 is CASSQDGAGRYYEQYF. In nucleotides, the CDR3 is TGCGCCAGCAGCCAAGATGGGGCAGGAAGATACTACGAGCAGTACTTC.

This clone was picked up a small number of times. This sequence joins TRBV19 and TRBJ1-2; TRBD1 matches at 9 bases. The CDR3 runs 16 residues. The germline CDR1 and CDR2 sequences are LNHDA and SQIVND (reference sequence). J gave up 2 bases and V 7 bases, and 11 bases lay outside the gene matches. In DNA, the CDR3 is TGTGCCAGTATGCCGGGACAGGGAACTGGGAACTATGGCTACACCTTC. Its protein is CASMPGQGTGNYGYTF.

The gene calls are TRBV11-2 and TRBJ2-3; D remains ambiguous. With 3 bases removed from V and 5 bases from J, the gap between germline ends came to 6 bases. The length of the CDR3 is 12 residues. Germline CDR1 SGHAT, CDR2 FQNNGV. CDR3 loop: CASSFKLDTQYF. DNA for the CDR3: TGTGCCAGCAGCTTCAAATTAGATACGCAGTATTTT. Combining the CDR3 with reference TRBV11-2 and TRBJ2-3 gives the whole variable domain EAGVAQSPRYKIIEKRQSVAFWCNPISGHATLYWYQQILGQGPKLLIQFQNNGVVDDSQLPKDRFSAERLKGVDSTLKIQPAKLEDSAVYLCASSFKLDTQYFGPGTRLTVL.

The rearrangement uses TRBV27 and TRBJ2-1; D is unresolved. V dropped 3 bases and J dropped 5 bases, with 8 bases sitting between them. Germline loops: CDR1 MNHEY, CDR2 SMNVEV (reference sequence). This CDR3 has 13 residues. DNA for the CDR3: TGTGCCAGCAGTTTGAGCTATAACAATGAGCAGTTCTTC. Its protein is CASSLSYNNEQFF.

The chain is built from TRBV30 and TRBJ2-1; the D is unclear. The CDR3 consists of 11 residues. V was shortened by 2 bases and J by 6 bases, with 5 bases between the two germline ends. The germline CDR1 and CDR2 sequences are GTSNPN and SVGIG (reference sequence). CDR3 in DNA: TGTGCCTGGAGTAGAAGCAATGAGCAGTTCTTC. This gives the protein CAWSRSNEQFF. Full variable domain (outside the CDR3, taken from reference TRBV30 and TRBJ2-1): SQTIHQWPATLVQPVGSPLSLECTVEGTSNPNLYWYRQAAGRGLQLLFYSVGIGQISSEVPQNLSASRPQDRQFILSSKKLLLSDSGFYLCAWSRSNEQFFGPGTRLTVL.

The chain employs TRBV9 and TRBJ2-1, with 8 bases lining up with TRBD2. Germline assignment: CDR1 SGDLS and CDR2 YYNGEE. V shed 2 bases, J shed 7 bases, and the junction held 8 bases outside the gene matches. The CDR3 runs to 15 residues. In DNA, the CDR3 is TGTGCCAGCAGCGTGGGACTAGTCGGCCTGAATGAGCAGTTCTTC. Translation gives CASSVGLVGLNEQFF.

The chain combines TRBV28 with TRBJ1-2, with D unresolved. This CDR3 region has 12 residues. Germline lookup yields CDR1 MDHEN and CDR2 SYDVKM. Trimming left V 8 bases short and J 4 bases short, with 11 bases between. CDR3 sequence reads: CASGVGLYGYTF. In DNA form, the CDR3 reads TGTGCCAGCGGGGTCGGCCTCTATGGCTACACCTTC.